Below, one T cell receptor beta chain is given with its context. This sample is drawn from a study of blood T cell repertoires in COVID-19. Study overall: Collection of acute and convalescent COVID-19 samples took place in the United States, Italy and Spain. The analysed material was cDNA or gDNA that came from T cells, B-cell-depleted T cells, or PBMCs.

CDR3 length: 12 amino acids. Germline assignment: CDR1 KGHSH and CDR2 LQKENI. The V end lost 3 bases, the J end lost 4 bases, and 6 bases lay between the germline ends. In the original workflow: From reference gene primer amplification, estimates of nucleated cell counts were derived. Clones were sequenced by immunoSEQ multiplex PCR, and TCRdb holds only the in-frame ones, with some missing. Clone size and V and J calls were adopted from that table, with D and trimming inferred from the DNA. Among more than 95,000 clones, around two thirds were seen once, and the ten largest hold 2% to 2.5%. Sequencing was carried out using peripheral blood. The source of this sequence is a woman in her 70s with acute or convalescent COVID-19. This sequence joins TRBV18 and TRBJ1-1; D unresolved. The CDR3: CASSPIATEAFF. The CDR3 nucleotides read TGTGCCAGCTCACCGATAGCCACTGAAGCTTTCTTT. The variable domain in full, completed from reference TRBV18 and TRBJ1-1, reads NAGVMQNPRHLVRRRGQEARLRCSPMKGHSHVYWYRQLPEEGLKFMVYLQKENIIDESGMPKERFSAEFPKEGPSILRIQQVVRGDSAAYFCASSPIATEAFFGQGTRLTVV.